The 13 T cell receptor beta chains reported below all come from one sample, sequenced in a study of CD8 T cells in ankylosing spondylitis. TCRdb processed the 5' RACE reads anew with MiXCR; each CDR3 protein has one entry. The table lists around 160,000 distinct CDR3 sequences, 9.5% to 13% of them singletons. Specimen: blood, either unsorted or a sorted T cell fraction (not recorded which). All receptors come from a male donor with ankylosing spondylitis or in good health (not recorded which).

This clonotype was detected ten times or more. CDR3 sequence (DNA): TGCAGTGCTAACAGGGGGTCCTCCTACGAGCAGTACTTC. This translates into CSANRGSSYEQYF. V and J are TRBV20-1 and TRBJ2-7; 8 bases fit TRBD1. Germline V gene sequence: CDR1 DFQATT, CDR2 SNEGSKA (reference sequence). The CDR3 has 13 residues. Losses at the gene ends were 4 bases for V and 0 bases for J; bases not matched to a gene: 2.

The gene calls are TRBV28 and TRBJ2-3, with D perhaps matching TRBD1 (5 bases). CDR3 length: 15 amino acids. Germline CDR1 reads MDHEN; CDR2 reads SYDVKM. Deletions cut 2 bases from V and 4 bases from J, with 13 bases between. As DNA, the CDR3 is TGTGCCAGCAGTTTACCAGGGTCCAACGCAGATACGCAGTATTTT. It yields the protein CASSLPGSNADTQYF.

The sample holds many counts of this clonotype. The V gene is TRBV5-1, the J gene TRBJ2-3; 8 bases agree with TRBD2. The germline CDR1 and CDR2 sequences are SGHRS and YFSETQ. The CDR3 consists of 16 residues. Trimming took 3 bases from V and 2 from J; bases not matched to a gene: 8. The CDR3 spells CASSSDPGLDTDTQYF. The CDR3 DNA follows: TGCGCCAGCAGCTCGGACCCGGGACTAGACACAGATACGCAGTATTTT.

The chain couples TRBV4-2 to TRBJ1-4; D not resolved. The germline gives CDR1 LGHNA, CDR2 YNFKEQ. The CDR3 loop spans 19 amino acids. Trimming removed 10 bases from V and 0 bases from J, with 27 bases in between. Written as DNA, the CDR3 is TGTGCCATCGGCCCACAGATGGTGATGCAACGACCAACTAATGAAAAACTGTTTTTT. This sequence encodes CAIGPQMVMQRPTNEKLFF.

This clonotype was detected many times. This chain uses TRBV29-1 with TRBJ1-2; a weak D match, TRBD1 (5 bases). In germline, CDR1 is SQVTM, CDR2 ANQGSEA. V lost 3 bases and J 11 bases, leaving 22 bases between the germline ends. This CDR3 is 14 amino acids long. The CDR3 loop reads CSVEIRQTQEDYTF. The CDR3 region has the DNA TGCAGCGTTGAGATTCGACAGACTCAGGAGGATTACACCTTC.

This clonotype was recorded at least ten times. The genes are TRBV5-1 and TRBJ2-7, with D possibly being TRBD1 or TRBD2 (7 bases each). There are 15 residues in the CDR3. Trimming left V 4 bases short and J 3 bases short, with 17 bases between. The germline gives CDR1 SGHRS, CDR2 YFSETQ. CDR3 bases: TGCGCCAGCAGCCCAGGGGGGGTTGGGTTCTACGAGCAGTACTTC. This translates into CASSPGGVGFYEQYF.

This chain links TRBV27 with TRBJ1-1; the D is unclear. CDR1 is MNHEY, CDR2 SMNVEV, per germline (reference sequence). The V end was cut by 6 bases, the J end by 1 base, with 18 bases between. The CDR3 has 16 amino acids. In nucleotides, the CDR3 is TGTGCCAGCAGCTCAAAGCGGGAAACCCGGAACACTGAAGCTTTCTTT. Translated: CASSSKRETRNTEAFF.

In its sample, this clonotype was seen many times. The chain couples TRBV20-1 to TRBJ2-7; D might be TRBD2 (5 bases). The germline gives CDR1 DFQATT, CDR2 SNEGSKA (reference sequence). Trimming removed 0 bases at V and 5 bases at J, with 8 bases between. The CDR3 has 12 residues. The CDR3 sequence is CSARDTRNEQYF. CDR3 nucleotide sequence: TGCAGTGCTAGAGACACTAGAAACGAGCAGTACTTC.

Only a few counts were recorded for this clonotype. The chain carries TRBV19 and TRBJ1-1, with a possible D match to TRBD1 (5 bases). The CDR3 contains 14 residues. Germline V lookup: CDR1 LNHDA, CDR2 SQIVND (reference sequence). V was trimmed by 5 bases and J by 4 bases, leaving 14 bases between them. Here the CDR3 DNA reads TGTGCCAGTAGTGCCACGGGGGGGGGCACTGAAGCTTTCTTT. Translating it yields CASSATGGGTEAFF.

This clonotype appeared many times. As the CDR3 is not closed by the conserved phenylalanine or tryptophan, this likely results from a read error. It is unclear where the CDR3 begins or ends on the DNA, so no DNA is shown, and the CDR3 is as TCRdb lists it. The chain couples TRBV29-1 to TRBJ1-1. The germline CDR1 and CDR2 sequences are SQVTM and ANQGSEA. The CDR3 region is 9 residues in length, termini included. CDR3 region: CSVDEGFIH.

The V gene is TRBV27, the J gene TRBJ1-1, with 8 nucleotides matching TRBD1. Per germline, CDR1 MNHEY and CDR2 SMNVEV (reference sequence). The CDR3 runs to 13 residues. J lost 7 bases, V lost 2 bases, and 3 bases had no gene match. DNA for the CDR3: TGTGCCAGCAGTTTACCGACAGGGGATGAAGCTTTCTTT. Protein: CASSLPTGDEAFF.

This clonotype was counted at least ten times. Written as DNA, the CDR3 is TGTGCCAGCAGTTTACTAGCGAGTGGGGGGAATGAGCAGTTCTTC. Amino acid sequence: CASSLLASGGNEQFF. V gene TRBV6-5 combines with J gene TRBJ2-1, with 7 bases lining up with TRBD2. There are 15 residues in the CDR3. J gave up 7 bases and V 4 bases, and 10 bases lay outside the gene matches. Germline V CDR1 and CDR2: MNHEY, SVGAGI.

V and J are TRBV7-2 and TRBJ2-1; D might be TRBD1 or TRBD2, each matching 5 bases. Trimming took off 4 bases at V and 10 bases at J, with 14 bases between the two ends. Germline assignment: CDR1 SGHTA and CDR2 FQGNSA. The CDR3 consists of 13 residues. The chain's CDR3 is CASSWGPHGEQFF. For the CDR3, the DNA is TGTGCCAGCAGCTGGGGACCGCACGGGGAGCAGTTCTTC.